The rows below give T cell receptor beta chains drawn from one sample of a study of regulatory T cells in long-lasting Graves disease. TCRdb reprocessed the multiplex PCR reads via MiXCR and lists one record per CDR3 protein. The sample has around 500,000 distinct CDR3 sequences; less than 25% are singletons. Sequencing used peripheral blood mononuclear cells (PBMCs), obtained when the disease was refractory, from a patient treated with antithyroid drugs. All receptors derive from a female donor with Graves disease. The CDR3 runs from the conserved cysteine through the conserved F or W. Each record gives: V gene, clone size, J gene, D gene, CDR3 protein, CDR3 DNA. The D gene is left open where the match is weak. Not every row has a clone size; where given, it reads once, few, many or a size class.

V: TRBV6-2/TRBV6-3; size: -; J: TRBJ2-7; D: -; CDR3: CASKQSSYEQYF; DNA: TGTGCCAGCAAGCAGAGCTCCTACGAGCAGTACTTC
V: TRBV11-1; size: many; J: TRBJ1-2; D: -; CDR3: CASIIIVPAAYGYTF; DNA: TGTGCCAGCATCATAATCGTTCCGGCGGCCTATGGCTACACCTTC
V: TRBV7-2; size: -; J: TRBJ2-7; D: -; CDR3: CASSLVRNYEQYF; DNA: TGTGCCAGCAGCTTAGTTCGCAACTACGAGCAGTACTTC
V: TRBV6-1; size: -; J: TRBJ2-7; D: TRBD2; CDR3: CASKTTSGSYEQYF; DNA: TGTGCCAGCAAAACGACTAGCGGGAGCTACGAGCAGTACTTC
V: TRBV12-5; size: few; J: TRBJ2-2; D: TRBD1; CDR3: CASGYRGTGELFF; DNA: TGTGCTAGTGGTTACAGGGGGACCGGGGAGCTGTTTTTT
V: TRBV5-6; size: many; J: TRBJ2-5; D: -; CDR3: CASNDRGEETQYF; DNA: TGTGCCAGCAACGACCGGGGCGAAGAGACCCAGTACTTC
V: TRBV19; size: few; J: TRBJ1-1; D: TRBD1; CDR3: CASSSKGARAFF; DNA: TGTGCCAGTAGTAGCAAGGGGGCTCGCGCTTTCTTT
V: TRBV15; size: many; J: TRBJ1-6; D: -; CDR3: CATSRDRDYNSPLHF; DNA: TGTGCCACCAGCAGAGATCGGGACTATAATTCACCCCTCCACTTT
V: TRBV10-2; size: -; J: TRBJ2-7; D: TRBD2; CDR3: CATSWGRKTSGTGEQYF; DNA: TGCGCCACCAGTTGGGGGCGGAAGACTAGCGGTACGGGCGAGCAGTACTTC
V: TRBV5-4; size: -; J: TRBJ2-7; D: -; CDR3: CASSQTRSYEQYF; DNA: TGTGCCAGCAGCCAGACTAGGTCCTACGAGCAGTACTTC
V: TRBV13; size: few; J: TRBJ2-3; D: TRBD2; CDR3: CASSSGLADIGEDTQYF; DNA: TGTGCCAGCAGCTCGGGACTAGCGGACATCGGGGAAGATACGCAGTATTTT
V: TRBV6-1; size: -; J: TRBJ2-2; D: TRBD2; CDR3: CASRHGRAGGPGELFF; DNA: TGTGCCAGCCGTCACGGAAGAGCGGGAGGGCCCGGGGAGCTGTTTTTT
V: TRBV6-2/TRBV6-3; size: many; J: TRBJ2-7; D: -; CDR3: CASSYSFSIGPYEQYF; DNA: TGTGCCAGCAGTTACTCGTTCAGTATTGGCCCCTACGAGCAGTACTTC
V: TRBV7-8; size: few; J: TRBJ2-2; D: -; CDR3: CASSLVRGGGELFF; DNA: TGTGCCAGCAGCTTAGTGCGGGGAGGCGGGGAGCTGTTTTTT
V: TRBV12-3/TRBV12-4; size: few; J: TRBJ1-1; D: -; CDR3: CASSFGGLNTEALF; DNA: TGTGCCAGCAGTTTTGGGGGGCTAAACACTGAAGCTCTCTTT
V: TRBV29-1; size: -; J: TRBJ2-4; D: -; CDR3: CSAEGEGNIQYF; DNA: TGCAGCGCTGAGGGAGAGGGAAACATTCAGTACTTC
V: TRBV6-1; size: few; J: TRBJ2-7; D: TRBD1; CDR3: CASTRGTGTYEQYF; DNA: TGTGCCAGCACACGTGGGACAGGGACATACGAGCAGTACTTC
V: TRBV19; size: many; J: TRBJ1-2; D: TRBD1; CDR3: CASSTKLTGWHGYTF; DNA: TGTGCCAGTAGTACCAAACTGACAGGGTGGCATGGCTACACCTTC
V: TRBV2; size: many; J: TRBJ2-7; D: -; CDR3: CASSESGQRIYEQYF; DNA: TGTGCCAGCAGTGAGAGTGGGCAGCGAATCTACGAGCAGTACTTC
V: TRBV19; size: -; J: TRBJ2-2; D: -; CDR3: CASTSISQGTGELFF; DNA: TGTGCCAGTACTTCAATCTCACAAGGAACCGGGGAGCTGTTTTTT
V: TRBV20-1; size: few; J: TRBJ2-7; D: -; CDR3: CSASGPPHPSYEQYF; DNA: TGCAGTGCTAGTGGGCCCCCGCATCCCTCCTACGAGCAGTACTTC
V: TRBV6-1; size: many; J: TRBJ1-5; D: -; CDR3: CASSEAGGKNQPQHF; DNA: TGTGCCAGCAGTGAAGCGGGGGGGAAGAATCAGCCCCAGCATTTT
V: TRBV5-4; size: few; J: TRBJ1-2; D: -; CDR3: CASSLPRGGDYGYTF; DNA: TGTGCCAGCAGCTTGCCGAGGGGAGGTGACTATGGCTACACCTTC
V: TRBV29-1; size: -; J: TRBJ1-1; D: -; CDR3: CSGGGDTEAFF; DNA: TGCAGCGGCGGGGGGGACACTGAAGCTTTCTTT
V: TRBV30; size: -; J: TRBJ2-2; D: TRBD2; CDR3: CAWSLLTSGGPGTGELFF; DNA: TGTGCCTGGAGTCTCCTGACTAGCGGAGGCCCGGGGACCGGGGAGCTGTTTTTT
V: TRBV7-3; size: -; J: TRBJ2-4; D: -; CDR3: CASSSRPENIQYF; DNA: TGTGCCAGCAGCTCCCGACCAGAAAACATTCAGTACTTC
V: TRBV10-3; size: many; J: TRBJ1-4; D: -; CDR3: CATGLGGTNEKLFF; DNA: TGTGCCACCGGCTTGGGCGGCACTAATGAAAAACTGTTTTTT
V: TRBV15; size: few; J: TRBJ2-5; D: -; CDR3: CATSSAIETQYF; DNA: TGTGCCACCAGCAGCGCTATTGAGACCCAGTACTTC